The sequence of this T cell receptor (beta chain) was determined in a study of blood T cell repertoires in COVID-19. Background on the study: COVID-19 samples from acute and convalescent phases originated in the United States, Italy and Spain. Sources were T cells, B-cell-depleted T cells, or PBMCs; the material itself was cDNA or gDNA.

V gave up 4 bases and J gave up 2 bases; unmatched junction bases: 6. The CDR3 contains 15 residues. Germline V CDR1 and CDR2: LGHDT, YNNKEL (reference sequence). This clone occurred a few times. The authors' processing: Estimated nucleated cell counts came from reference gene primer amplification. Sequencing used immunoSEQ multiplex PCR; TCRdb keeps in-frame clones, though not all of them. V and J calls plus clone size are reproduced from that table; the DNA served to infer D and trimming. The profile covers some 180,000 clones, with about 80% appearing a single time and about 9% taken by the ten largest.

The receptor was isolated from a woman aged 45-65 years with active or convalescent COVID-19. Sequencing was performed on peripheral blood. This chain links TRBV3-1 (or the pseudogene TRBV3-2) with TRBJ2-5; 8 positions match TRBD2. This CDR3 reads CASSRPGTRQETQYF. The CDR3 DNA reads TGTGCCAGCAGCCGTCCCGGGACTAGGCAAGAGACCCAGTACTTC.